This TCR beta chain was obtained from a study of blood T cell repertoires in COVID-19. About the study: The United States, Italy and Spain supplied acute and convalescent COVID-19 samples. PBMCs, B-cell-depleted T cells, or T cells provided the cDNA or gDNA that made up the material.

TCRdb's copy holds only in-frame clones and misses some; the assay was immunoSEQ multiplex PCR. The table records about 260,000 clones, about 90% of them present only once. V shed 5 bases, J shed 3 bases, and the junction held 2 bases outside the gene matches. Germline V gene data show CDR1 as MDHEN and CDR2 as SYDVKM. The CDR3 runs 13 residues. Material for sequencing was peripheral blood. The TCR was taken from a woman in her fifties or sixties who had recovered from COVID-19. V and J are TRBV28 and TRBJ2-7, with 9 bases fitting TRBD1. CDR3 sequence: CASSKTGGYEQYF. For the CDR3, the DNA is TGTGCCAGCAGTAAGACAGGGGGCTACGAGCAGTACTTC.